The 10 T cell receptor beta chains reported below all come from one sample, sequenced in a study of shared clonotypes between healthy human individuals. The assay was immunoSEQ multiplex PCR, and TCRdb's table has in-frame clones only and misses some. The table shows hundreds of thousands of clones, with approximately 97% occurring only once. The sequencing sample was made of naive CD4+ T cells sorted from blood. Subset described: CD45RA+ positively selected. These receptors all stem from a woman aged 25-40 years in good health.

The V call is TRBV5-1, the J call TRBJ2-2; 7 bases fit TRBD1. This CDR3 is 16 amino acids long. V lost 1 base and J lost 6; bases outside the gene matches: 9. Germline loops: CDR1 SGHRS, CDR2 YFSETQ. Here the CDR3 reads CASSLFRTGAPGELFF. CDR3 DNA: TGCGCCAGCAGCTTGTTTAGGACAGGAGCCCCCGGGGAGCTGTTTTTT.

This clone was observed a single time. The DNA of the CDR3 is TGTGCCAGCAGCTTAGGCCGGGACACTCAGCCCCAGCATTTT. Its protein is CASSLGRDTQPQHF. The chain joins TRBV7-9 to TRBJ1-5, with D tentatively TRBD1 (6 bases). Germline lookup yields CDR1 SEHNR and CDR2 FQNEAQ (reference sequence). The CDR3 is 14 amino acids. V dropped 1 base and J dropped 6 bases, with 10 bases sitting between them.

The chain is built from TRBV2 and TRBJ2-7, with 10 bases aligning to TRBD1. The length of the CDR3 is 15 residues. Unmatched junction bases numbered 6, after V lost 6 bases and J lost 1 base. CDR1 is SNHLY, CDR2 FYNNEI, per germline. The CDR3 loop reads CASRETGGPSYEQYF. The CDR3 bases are TGTGCCAGCAGAGAGACAGGGGGCCCATCCTACGAGCAGTACTTC.

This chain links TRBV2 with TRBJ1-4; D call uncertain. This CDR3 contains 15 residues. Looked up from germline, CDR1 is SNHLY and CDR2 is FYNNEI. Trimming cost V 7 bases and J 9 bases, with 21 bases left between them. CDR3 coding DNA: TGTGCCAGCATTTCTGGCTCGGCTGGGCGAAAAAAACTGTTTTTT. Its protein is CASISGSAGRKKLFF.

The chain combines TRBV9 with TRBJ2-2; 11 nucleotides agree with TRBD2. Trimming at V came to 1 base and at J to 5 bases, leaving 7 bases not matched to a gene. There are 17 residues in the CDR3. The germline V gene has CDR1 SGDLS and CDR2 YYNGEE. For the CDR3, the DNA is TGTGCCAGCAGCGTAAGGGGTACTAGCGGGAGTACCGGGGAGCTGTTTTTT. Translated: CASSVRGTSGSTGELFF.

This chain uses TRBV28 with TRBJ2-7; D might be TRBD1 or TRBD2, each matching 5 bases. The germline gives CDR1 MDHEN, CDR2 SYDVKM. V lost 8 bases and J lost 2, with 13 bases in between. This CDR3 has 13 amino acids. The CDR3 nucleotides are TGTGCCAGCCACTCGAGGGGTGCCTACGAGCAGTACTTC. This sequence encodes CASHSRGAYEQYF. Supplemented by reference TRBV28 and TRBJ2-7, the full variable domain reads DVKVTQSSRYLVKRTGEKVFLECVQDMDHENMFWYRQDPGLGLRLIYFSYDVKMKEKGDIPEGYSVSREKKERFSLILESASTNQTSMYLCASHSRGAYEQYFGPGTRLTVT.

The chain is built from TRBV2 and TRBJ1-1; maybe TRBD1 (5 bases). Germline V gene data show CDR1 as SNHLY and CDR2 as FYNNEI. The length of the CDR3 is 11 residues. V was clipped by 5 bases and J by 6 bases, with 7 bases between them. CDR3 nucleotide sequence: TGTGCCAGCAGTCAGGGCGCTGAAGCTTTCTTT. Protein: CASSQGAEAFF.

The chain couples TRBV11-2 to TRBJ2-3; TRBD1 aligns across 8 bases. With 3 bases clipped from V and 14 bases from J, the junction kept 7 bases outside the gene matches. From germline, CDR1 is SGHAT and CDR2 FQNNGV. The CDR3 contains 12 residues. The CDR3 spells CASSLGQVRRYF. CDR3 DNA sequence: TGTGCCAGCAGCTTGGGACAGGTGAGGCGGTATTTT.

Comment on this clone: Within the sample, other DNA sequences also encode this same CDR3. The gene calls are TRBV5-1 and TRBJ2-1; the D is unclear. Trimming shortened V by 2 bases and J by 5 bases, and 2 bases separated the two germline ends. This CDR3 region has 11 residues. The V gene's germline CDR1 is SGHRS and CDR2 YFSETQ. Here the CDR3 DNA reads TGCGCCAGCAGCTTCGACAATGAGCAGTTCTTC. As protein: CASSFDNEQFF. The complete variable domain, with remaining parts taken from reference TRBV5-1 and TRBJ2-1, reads KAGVTQTPRYLIKTRGQQVTLSCSPISGHRSVSWYQQTPGQGLQFLFEYFSETQRNKGNFPGRFSGRQFSNSRSEMNVSTLELGDSALYLCASSFDNEQFFGPGTRLTVL.

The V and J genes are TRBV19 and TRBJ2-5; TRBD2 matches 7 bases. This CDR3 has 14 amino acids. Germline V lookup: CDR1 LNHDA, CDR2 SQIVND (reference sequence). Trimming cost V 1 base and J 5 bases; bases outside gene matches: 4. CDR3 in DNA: TGTGCCAGTAGTATAGTCGGGGGAGGGGAGACCCAGTACTTC. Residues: CASSIVGGGETQYF.